This T cell receptor (beta chain) was recovered during a study of T cells in localized non-small cell lung cancer. Study-wide results and caveats: A denser population of T cells in blood accompanied longer overall survival. Because researchers sequenced only one region of the tumor, heterogeneity is still possible. For the top 100 tumor clones, a median approximately 61 also appeared in adjacent lung. Uninvolved adjacent lung had more T cell clonality than any other tissue, topping tumor.

Germline trimming cut 6 bases from V and 7 bases from J; bases unmatched to any gene: 5. Germline V gene data show CDR1 as SGHDN and CDR2 as FVKESK. The CDR3 totals 13 residues. On this clone itself: No antigen is known for it.

TCRdb keeps only in-frame clones here, not all; method: immunoSEQ multiplex PCR. The table has approximately 63,000 clones, about 87% seen once. The sequencing here drew on peripheral blood, taken before any cancer treatment. The sequence derives from a man aged 35 to 69 with stage I squamous cell lung carcinoma. V is TRBV14 and J is TRBJ2-1; 8 positions match TRBD2. CDR3 nucleotides: TGTGCCAGCAGTAGACTAGCGCGAAATGAGCAGTTCTTC. This gives the protein CASSRLARNEQFF. Complete variable domain (other parts from reference TRBV14 and TRBJ2-1): EAGVTQFPSHSVIEKGQTVTLRCDPISGHDNLYWYRRVMGKEIKFLLHFVKESKQDESGMPNNRFLAERTGGTYSTLKVQPAELEDSGVYFCASSRLARNEQFFGPGTRLTVL.